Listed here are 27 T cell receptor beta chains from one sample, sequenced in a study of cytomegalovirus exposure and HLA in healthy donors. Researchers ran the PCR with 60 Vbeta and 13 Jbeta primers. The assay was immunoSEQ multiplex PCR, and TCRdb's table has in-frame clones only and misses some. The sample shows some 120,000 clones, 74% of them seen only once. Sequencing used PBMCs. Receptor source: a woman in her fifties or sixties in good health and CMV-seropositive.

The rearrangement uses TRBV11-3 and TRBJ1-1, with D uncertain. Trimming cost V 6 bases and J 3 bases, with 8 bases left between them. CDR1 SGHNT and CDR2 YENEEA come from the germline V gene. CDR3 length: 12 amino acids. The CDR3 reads CASSRVDTEAFF. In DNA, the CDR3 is TGTGCCAGCAGTCGAGTGGACACTGAAGCTTTCTTT.

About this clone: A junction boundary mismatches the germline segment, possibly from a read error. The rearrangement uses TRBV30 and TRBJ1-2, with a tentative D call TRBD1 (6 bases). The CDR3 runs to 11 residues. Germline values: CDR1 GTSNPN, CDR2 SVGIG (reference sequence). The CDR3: CAWGQPYGYPF. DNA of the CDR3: TGTGCCTGGGGACAGCCCTATGGCTACCCCTTC. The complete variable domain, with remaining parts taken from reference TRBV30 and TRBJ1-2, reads SQTIHQWPATLVQPVGSPLSLECTVEGTSNPNLYWYRQAAGRGLQLLFYSVGIGQISSEVPQNLSASRPQDRQFILSSKKLLLSDSGFYLCAWGQPYGYPFGSGTRLTVV.

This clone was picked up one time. The CDR3 loop is CASSPGIYGYTF. CDR3 DNA sequence: TGTGCCAGCAGTCCAGGGATCTATGGCTACACCTTC. The chain links TRBV6-6 to TRBJ1-2; weak D call: TRBD1 (5 bases). The germline CDR1 and CDR2 sequences are MNHNY and SVGAGI (reference sequence). Trimming pared 5 bases from V and 4 bases from J, leaving 8 bases between. The CDR3 spans 12 residues.

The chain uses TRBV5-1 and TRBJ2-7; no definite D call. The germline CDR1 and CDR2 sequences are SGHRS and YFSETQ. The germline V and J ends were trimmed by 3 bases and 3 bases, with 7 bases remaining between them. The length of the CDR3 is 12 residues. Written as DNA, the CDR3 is TGCGCCAGCAGCTCGTCCCGCTACGAGCAGTACTTC. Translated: CASSSSRYEQYF.

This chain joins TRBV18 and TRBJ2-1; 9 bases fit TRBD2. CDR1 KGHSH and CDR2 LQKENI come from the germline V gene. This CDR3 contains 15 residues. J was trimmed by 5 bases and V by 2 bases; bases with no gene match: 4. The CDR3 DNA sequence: TGTGCCAGCTCACCAATGCGGGGGGGAAACAATGAGCAGTTCTTC. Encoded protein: CASSPMRGGNNEQFF. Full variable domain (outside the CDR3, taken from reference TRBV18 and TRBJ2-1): NAGVMQNPRHLVRRRGQEARLRCSPMKGHSHVYWYRQLPEEGLKFMVYLQKENIIDESGMPKERFSAEFPKEGPSILRIQQVVRGDSAAYFCASSPMRGGNNEQFFGPGTRLTVL.

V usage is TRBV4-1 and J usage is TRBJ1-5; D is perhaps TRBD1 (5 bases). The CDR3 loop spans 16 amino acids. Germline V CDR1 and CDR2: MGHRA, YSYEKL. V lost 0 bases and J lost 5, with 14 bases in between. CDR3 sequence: CASSQDYAGQYQPQHF. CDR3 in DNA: TGCGCCAGCAGCCAAGATTACGCAGGGCAATATCAGCCCCAGCATTTT.

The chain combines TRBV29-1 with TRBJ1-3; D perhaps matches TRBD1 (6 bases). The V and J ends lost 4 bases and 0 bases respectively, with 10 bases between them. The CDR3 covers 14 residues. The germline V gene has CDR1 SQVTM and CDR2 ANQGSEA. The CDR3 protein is CSVGGGDSGNTIYF. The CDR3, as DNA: TGCAGCGTTGGAGGGGGGGACTCTGGAAACACCATATATTTT.

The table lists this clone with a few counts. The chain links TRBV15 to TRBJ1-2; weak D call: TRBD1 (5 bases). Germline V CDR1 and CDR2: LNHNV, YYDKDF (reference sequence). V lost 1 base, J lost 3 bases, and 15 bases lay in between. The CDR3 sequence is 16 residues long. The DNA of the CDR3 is TGTGCCACCAGCAGAGGAAGGGAGGGGAAATACTATGGCTACACCTTC. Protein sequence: CATSRGREGKYYGYTF. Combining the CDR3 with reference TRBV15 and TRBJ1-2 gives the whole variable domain DAMVIQNPRYQVTQFGKPVTLSCSQTLNHNVMYWYQQKSSQAPKLLFHYYDKDFNNEADTPDNFQSRRPNTSFCFLDIRSPGLGDTAMYLCATSRGREGKYYGYTFGSGTRLTVV.

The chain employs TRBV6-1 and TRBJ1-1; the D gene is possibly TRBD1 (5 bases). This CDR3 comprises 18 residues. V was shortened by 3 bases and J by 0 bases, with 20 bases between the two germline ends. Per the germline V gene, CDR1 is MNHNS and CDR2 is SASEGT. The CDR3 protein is CASSEDNWGGILNTEAFF. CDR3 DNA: TGTGCCAGCAGTGAGGACAACTGGGGGGGGATCTTGAACACTGAAGCTTTCTTT.

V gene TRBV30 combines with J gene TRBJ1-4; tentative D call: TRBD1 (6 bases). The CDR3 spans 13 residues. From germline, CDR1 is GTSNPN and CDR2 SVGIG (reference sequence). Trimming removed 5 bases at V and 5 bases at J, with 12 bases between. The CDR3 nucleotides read TGTGCCTGGTCAGGGGCCCCCAATGAAAAACTGTTTTTT. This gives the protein CAWSGAPNEKLFF.

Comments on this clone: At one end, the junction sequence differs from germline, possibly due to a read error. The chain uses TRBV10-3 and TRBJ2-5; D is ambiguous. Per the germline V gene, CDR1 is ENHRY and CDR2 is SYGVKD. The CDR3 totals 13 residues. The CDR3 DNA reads TGTGCCATCGGTGAGGCGTTCCAAGAGACCCAGTACTTC. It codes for CAIGEAFQETQYF.

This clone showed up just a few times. CDR3 in DNA: TGCAGCGTCGTCACAGGGGCCACCTACAATGAGCAGTTCTTC. Its translation: CSVVTGATYNEQFF. The chain employs TRBV29-1 and TRBJ2-1, with TRBD1 matching 7 bases. V was pared by 6 bases and J by 2 bases, with 7 bases of the junction left unmatched. Germline loops: CDR1 SQVTM, CDR2 ANQGSEA. This CDR3 is 14 amino acids long.

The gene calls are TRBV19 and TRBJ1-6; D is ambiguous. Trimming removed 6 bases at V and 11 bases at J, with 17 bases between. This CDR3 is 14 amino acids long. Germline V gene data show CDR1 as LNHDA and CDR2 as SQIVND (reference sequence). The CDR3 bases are TGTGCCAGTAGCTTTACCAGGCGACCAACACCCCTCCACTTT. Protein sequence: CASSFTRRPTPLHF.

The CDR3 sequence is CSVEDRLGKLFF. Written as DNA, the CDR3 is TGCAGCGTTGAAGACCGACTGGGAAAACTGTTTTTT. This chain uses TRBV29-1 with TRBJ1-4; D unresolved. V shed 0 bases and J shed 10 bases, with 9 bases lying between them. The CDR3 sequence is 12 residues long. Germline CDR1 reads SQVTM; CDR2 reads ANQGSEA. Full variable domain (remainder filled in from reference TRBV29-1 and TRBJ1-4): SAVISQKPSRDICQRGTSLTIQCQVDSQVTMMFWYRQQPGQSLTLIATANQGSEATYESGFVIDKFPISRPNLTFSTLTVSNMSPEDSSIYLCSVEDRLGKLFFGSGTQLSVL.

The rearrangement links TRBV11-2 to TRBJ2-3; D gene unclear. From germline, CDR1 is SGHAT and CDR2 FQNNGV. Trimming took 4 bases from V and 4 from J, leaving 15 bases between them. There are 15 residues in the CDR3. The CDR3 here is CASSSIASPPDTQYF. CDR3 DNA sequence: TGTGCCAGCAGCTCCATAGCCTCCCCCCCAGATACGCAGTATTTT. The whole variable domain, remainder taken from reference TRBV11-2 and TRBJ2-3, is EAGVAQSPRYKIIEKRQSVAFWCNPISGHATLYWYQQILGQGPKLLIQFQNNGVVDDSQLPKDRFSAERLKGVDSTLKIQPAKLEDSAVYLCASSSIASPPDTQYFGPGTRLTVL.

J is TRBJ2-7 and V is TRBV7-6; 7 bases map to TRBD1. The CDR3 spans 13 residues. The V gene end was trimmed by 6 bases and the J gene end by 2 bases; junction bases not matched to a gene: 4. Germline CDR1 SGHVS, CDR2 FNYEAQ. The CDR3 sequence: CASSSTGPYEQYF. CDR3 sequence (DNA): TGTGCCAGCAGTTCGACAGGGCCCTACGAGCAGTACTTC. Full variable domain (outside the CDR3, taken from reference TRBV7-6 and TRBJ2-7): GAGVSQSPRYKVTKRGQDVALRCDPISGHVSLYWYRQALGQGPEFLTYFNYEAQQDKSGLPNDRFSAERPEGSISTLTIQRTEQRDSAMYRCASSSTGPYEQYFGPGTRLTVT.

In nucleotides, the CDR3 is TGTGCCAGTAAGGAAACAGGAGGGTATGAAAAACTGTTTTTT. It encodes CASKETGGYEKLFF. The rearrangement joins TRBV19 to TRBJ1-4; maybe TRBD1 (5 bases). The V and J ends lost 7 bases and 6 bases respectively, with 15 bases between them. Per germline, CDR1 LNHDA and CDR2 SQIVND (reference sequence). The CDR3 spans 14 residues.

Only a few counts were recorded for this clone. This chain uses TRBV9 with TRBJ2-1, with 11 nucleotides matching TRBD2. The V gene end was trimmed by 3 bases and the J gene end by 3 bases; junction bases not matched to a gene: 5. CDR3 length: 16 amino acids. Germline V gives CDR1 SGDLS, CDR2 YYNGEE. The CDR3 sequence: CASSGPLAGGYNEQFF. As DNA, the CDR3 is TGTGCCAGCAGCGGGCCCCTAGCGGGGGGCTACAATGAGCAGTTCTTC.

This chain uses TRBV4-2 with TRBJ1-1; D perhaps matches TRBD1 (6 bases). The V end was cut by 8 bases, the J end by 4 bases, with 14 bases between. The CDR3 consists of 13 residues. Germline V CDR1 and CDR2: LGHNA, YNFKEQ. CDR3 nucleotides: TGTGCCAGCGTCGGGCAGGGGATCACTGAAGCTTTCTTT. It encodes CASVGQGITEAFF.

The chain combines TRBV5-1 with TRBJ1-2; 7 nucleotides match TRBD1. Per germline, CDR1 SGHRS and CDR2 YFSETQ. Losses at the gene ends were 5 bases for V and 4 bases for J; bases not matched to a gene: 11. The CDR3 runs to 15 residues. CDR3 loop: CASRLGTVNSYGYTF. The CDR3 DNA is TGCGCCAGCAGACTCGGGACAGTAAACAGCTATGGCTACACCTTC.

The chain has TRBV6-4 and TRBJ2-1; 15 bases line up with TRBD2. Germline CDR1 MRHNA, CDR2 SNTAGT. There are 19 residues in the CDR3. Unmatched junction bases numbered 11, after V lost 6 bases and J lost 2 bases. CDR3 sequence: CASRGGTSGGPGPYNEQFF. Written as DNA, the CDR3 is TGTGCCAGCAGGGGCGGGACTAGCGGGGGGCCGGGTCCCTACAATGAGCAGTTCTTC.

The CDR3 sequence: CASSQEQGASYGYTF. The CDR3 nucleotides are TGCGCCAGCAGCCAAGAACAGGGGGCTAGTTATGGCTACACCTTC. This chain connects TRBV4-1 to TRBJ1-2; 9 bases are a match to TRBD1. V was pared by 0 bases and J by 5 bases, with 4 bases of the junction left unmatched. This CDR3 comprises 15 residues. Germline CDR1 reads MGHRA; CDR2 reads YSYEKL.

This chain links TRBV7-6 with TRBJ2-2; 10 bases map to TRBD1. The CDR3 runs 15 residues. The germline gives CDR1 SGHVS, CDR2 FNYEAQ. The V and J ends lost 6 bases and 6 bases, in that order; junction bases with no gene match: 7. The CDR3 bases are TGTGCCAGCAGACCCGGGACAGGGGCCGCCGGGGAGCTGTTTTTT. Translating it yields CASRPGTGAAGELFF.

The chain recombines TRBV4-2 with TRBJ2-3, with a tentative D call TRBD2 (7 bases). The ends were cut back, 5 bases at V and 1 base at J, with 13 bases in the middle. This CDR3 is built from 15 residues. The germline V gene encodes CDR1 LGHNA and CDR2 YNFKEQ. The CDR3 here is CASSGGRGRTDTQYF. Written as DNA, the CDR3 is TGTGCCAGCAGCGGGGGGCGGGGGCGCACAGATACGCAGTATTTT.

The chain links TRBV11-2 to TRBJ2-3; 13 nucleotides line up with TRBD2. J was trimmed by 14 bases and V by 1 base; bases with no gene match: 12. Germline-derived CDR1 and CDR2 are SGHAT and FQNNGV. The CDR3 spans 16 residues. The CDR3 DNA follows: TGTGCCAGCAGCTTAGCGTTGGGACTAGCGGGGCCTCGGCCGTATTTT. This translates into CASSLALGLAGPRPYF.

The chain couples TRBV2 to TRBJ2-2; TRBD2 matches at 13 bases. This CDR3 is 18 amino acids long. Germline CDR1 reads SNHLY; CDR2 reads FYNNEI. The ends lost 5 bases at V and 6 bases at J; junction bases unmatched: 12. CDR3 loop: CASSRGLAGEKVAGELFF. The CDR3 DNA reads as TGTGCCAGCAGTAGAGGACTAGCGGGGGAAAAAGTGGCCGGGGAGCTGTTTTTT.

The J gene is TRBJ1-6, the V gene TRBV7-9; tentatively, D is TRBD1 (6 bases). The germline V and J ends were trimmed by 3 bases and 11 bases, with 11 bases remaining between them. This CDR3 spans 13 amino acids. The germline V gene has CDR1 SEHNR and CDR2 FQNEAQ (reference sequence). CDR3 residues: CASSFNRDTPLHF. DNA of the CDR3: TGTGCCAGCAGCTTTAACAGGGATACACCCCTCCACTTT.